Shown below are 8 T cell receptor beta chains from a single sample sequenced in a study of blood T cell repertoires in COVID-19. Data came from immunoSEQ multiplex PCR; TCRdb stores just in-frame clones and leaves some out. There are 450,000 or so clones in the sample; about 87% occur only once, and 0.8% to 0.85% lies in the top ten. Sequences were obtained from peripheral blood. Source of these receptors: a man between 18 and 29 years old with COVID-19, enrolled during active disease.

V gene TRBV6-5 combines with J gene TRBJ2-1; D gene unclear. Germline assignment: CDR1 MNHEY and CDR2 SVGAGI. V was trimmed by 0 bases and J by 1 base, leaving 7 bases between them. The CDR3 extends over 15 amino acids. Here the CDR3 reads CASSYSRRSYNEQFF. CDR3 DNA: TGTGCCAGCAGTTACTCGCGGCGGTCCTACAATGAGCAGTTCTTC.

The genes are TRBV12-3 or TRBV12-4 and TRBJ1-2, with D uncertain. The CDR3 is 13 residues long. Trimming shortened V by 7 bases and J by 4 bases, and 13 bases separated the two germline ends. The CDR3 DNA reads TGTGCCAGCACCCAGATATCTGGCTATGGCTACACCTTC. This encodes CASTQISGYGYTF.

This clone has just a few counts. CDR3 nucleotides: TGTGCCAGCAGTTACGCAGGGGGCTATGGCTACACCTTC. Protein: CASSYAGGYGYTF. The rearrangement uses TRBV6-5 and TRBJ1-2, with 7 bases fitting TRBD1. The CDR3 totals 13 residues. Germline-derived CDR1 and CDR2 are MNHEY and SVGAGI. V shed 2 bases and J 4 bases; nucleotides not matched to a gene: 1.

The rearrangement joins TRBV3-1 (or the pseudogene TRBV3-2) to TRBJ1-5, with TRBD1 matching over 8 bases. This CDR3 contains 14 residues. The germline V gene encodes CDR1 LGHDT and CDR2 YNNKEL (reference sequence). The trim removed 5 bases at V and 2 bases at J, leaving 2 bases unmatched. CDR3 region: CASSLQGGNQPQHF. CDR3 bases: TGTGCCAGCAGCTTACAGGGGGGCAATCAGCCCCAGCATTTT.

The chain joins TRBV7-8 to TRBJ1-2; D is possibly TRBD1 (6 bases). From germline, CDR1 is SGHVS and CDR2 FQNEAQ. The CDR3 length is 15 residues. V was shortened by 0 bases and J by 4 bases, with 12 bases between the two germline ends. The CDR3 nucleotides are TGTGCCAGCAGCTTAGCGCGGGGGGGGCCCTATGGCTACACCTTC. Encoded protein: CASSLARGGPYGYTF.

The chain uses TRBV3-1 (or the pseudogene TRBV3-2) and TRBJ2-3; unclear D gene. CDR3 length: 13 amino acids. Per the germline V gene, CDR1 is LGHDT and CDR2 is YNNKEL (reference sequence). The V and J ends lost 3 bases and 5 bases respectively, with 9 bases between them. In DNA form, the CDR3 reads TGTGCCAGCAGCCAGTCTTTAGTAGATACGCAGTATTTT. It yields the protein CASSQSLVDTQYF.

The chain is built from TRBV6-6 and TRBJ1-5; TRBD1 matches 9 bases. V lost 5 bases to trimming and J lost 0 bases; unmatched junction nucleotides: 8. The CDR3 contains 17 residues. Germline V lookup: CDR1 MNHNY, CDR2 SVGAGI (reference sequence). The CDR3 coding sequence is TGTGCCAGCAGTCCTGGACAGGGGTCTAATAGCAATCAGCCCCAGCATTTT. Protein sequence: CASSPGQGSNSNQPQHF.

The gene calls are TRBV5-1 and TRBJ2-2, with 10 bases identical to TRBD1. Germline assignment: CDR1 SGHRS and CDR2 YFSETQ. The junction had 3 bases not matched to a gene; V was cut back by 6 bases and J by 4 bases. This CDR3 spans 14 amino acids. This chain's CDR3 is CASTGTGVTGELFF. The CDR3 coding sequence is TGCGCCAGCACCGGGACAGGGGTCACCGGGGAGCTGTTTTTT.